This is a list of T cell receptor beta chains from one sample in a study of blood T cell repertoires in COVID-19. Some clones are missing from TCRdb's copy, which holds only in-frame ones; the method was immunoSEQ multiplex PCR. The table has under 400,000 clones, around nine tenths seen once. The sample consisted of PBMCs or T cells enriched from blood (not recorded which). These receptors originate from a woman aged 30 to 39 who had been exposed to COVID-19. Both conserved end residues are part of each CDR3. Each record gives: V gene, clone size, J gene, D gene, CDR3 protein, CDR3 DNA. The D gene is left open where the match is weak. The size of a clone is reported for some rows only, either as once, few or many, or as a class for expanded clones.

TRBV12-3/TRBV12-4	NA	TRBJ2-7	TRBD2	CASSLAGVGEQYF	TGTGCCAGCAGTCTAGCGGGAGTCGGCGAGCAGTACTTC
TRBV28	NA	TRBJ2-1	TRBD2	CASSDSGRSYNEQFF	TGTGCCAGCAGTGATAGCGGGAGATCCTACAATGAGCAGTTCTTC
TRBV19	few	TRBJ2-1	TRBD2	CASSLTSGINEQFF	TGTGCCAGTAGTCTGACTAGCGGGATTAATGAGCAGTTCTTC
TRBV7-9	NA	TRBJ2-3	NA	CASSLGAGTAVTDTQYF	TGTGCCAGCAGCTTAGGGGCAGGTACAGCTGTAACAGATACGCAGTATTTT
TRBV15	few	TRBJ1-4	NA	CATSRSGVAGADEKLFF	TGTGCCACCAGCAGATCAGGGGTCGCGGGTGCCGATGAAAAACTGTTTTTT
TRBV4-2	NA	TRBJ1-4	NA	CASSQVGGTNEKLFF	TGTGCCAGCAGCCAAGTCGGGGGGACTAATGAAAAACTGTTTTTT
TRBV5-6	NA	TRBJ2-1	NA	CASSLWAIWEQFF	TGTGCCAGCAGCTTGTGGGCTATCTGGGAGCAGTTCTTC
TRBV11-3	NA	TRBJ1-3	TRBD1	CASSAGTASSRNTIYF	TGTGCCAGCAGCGCGGGGACAGCGTCTAGTCGGAACACCATATATTTT
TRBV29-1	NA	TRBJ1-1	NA	CSYRENTEAFF	TGCAGCTACCGGGAGAACACTGAAGCTTTCTTT
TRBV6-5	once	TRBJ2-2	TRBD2	CASSTAGDTGELFF	TGTGCCAGCAGTACAGCGGGAGATACCGGGGAGCTGTTTTTT
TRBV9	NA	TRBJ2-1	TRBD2	CASSVGSGTVGNEQFF	TGTGCCAGCAGCGTAGGAAGCGGGACCGTTGGCAATGAGCAGTTCTTC
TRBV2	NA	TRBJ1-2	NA	CASTGGARDVSGGTF	TGTGCCAGCACCGGCGGAGCCCGCGATGTTTCCGGGGGCACCTTC
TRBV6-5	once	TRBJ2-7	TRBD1	CASHPQRTGHEQYF	TGTGCCAGCCACCCCCAGAGGACAGGGCACGAGCAGTACTTC
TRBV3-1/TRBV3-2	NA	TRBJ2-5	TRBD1	CASSQTTGVGETQYF	TGTGCCAGCAGCCAAACGACAGGGGTTGGAGAGACCCAGTACTTC
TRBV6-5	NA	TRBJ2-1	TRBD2	CASSSIAGSYNEQFF	TGTGCCAGCAGTTCTATAGCGGGTTCCTACAATGAGCAGTTCTTC
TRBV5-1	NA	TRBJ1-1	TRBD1	CASSLRTGGTEAFF	TGCGCCAGCAGCTTGAGGACAGGGGGCACTGAAGCTTTCTTT
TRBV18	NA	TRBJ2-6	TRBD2	CASSLDSGSSGANVLTF	TGTGCCAGCTCACTTGATAGCGGGAGCTCTGGGGCCAACGTCCTGACTTTC
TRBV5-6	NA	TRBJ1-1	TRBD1	CASSLPLSRDRGTDTEAFF	TGTGCCAGCAGCTTGCCTCTGTCCCGGGACAGGGGTACGGACACTGAAGCTTTCTTT
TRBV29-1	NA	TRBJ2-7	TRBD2	CSVVSGSGEQYF	TGCAGCGTTGTTAGCGGGAGTGGCGAGCAGTACTTC
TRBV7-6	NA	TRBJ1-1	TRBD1	CASSLEVRDRALGAFF	TGTGCCAGCAGCTTAGAGGTGCGGGACAGGGCTCTCGGAGCTTTCTTT
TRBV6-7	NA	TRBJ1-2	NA	CASSYRVRPEENGYTF	TGTGCCAGCAGTTACCGGGTGAGACCCGAAGAGAATGGCTACACCTTC
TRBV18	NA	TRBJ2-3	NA	CASSPDSNTDTQYF	TGTGCCAGCTCACCAGACAGTAATACAGATACGCAGTATTTT
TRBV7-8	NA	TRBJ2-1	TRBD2	CASSLGVRLAGGNEQFF	TGTGCCAGCAGCTTAGGTGTACGGCTAGCGGGAGGAAATGAGCAGTTCTTC
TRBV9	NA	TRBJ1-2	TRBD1	CASSSPGQGDYGYTF	TGTGCCAGCAGCTCTCCGGGACAGGGGGACTATGGCTACACCTTC
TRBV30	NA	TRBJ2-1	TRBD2	CAWNLERGFNEQFF	TGTGCCTGGAATCTCGAGCGGGGCTTCAATGAGCAGTTCTTC
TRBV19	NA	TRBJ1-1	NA	CASSRNPGLNTEAFF	TGTGCCAGTAGCCGCAACCCAGGGTTGAACACTGAAGCTTTCTTT
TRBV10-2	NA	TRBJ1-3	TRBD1	CASGQGSHSGNTIYF	TGCGCCAGCGGACAGGGGAGTCACTCTGGAAACACCATATATTTT
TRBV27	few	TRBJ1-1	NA	CASSLSLNTEAFF	TGTGCCAGCAGTTTATCCTTGAACACTGAAGCTTTCTTT
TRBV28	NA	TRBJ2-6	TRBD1	CASSLLLTGTSGANVLTF	TGTGCCAGCAGTTTGCTATTGACAGGGACCTCTGGGGCCAACGTCCTGACTTTC
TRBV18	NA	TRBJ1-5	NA	CASSPVQGNQPQHF	TGTGCCAGCTCACCGGTCCAGGGCAATCAGCCCCAGCATTTT
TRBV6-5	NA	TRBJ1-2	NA	CASSYAGPFPSYGYTF	TGTGCCAGCAGTTACGCGGGCCCTTTCCCGAGCTATGGCTACACCTTC
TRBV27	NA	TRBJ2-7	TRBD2	CASKTSGRAGGYEQYF	TGTGCCAGCAAGACTAGCGGGAGGGCCGGGGGCTACGAGCAGTACTTC
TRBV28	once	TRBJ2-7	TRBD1	CASRRQGSSYEQYF	TGTGCCAGCCGGAGACAGGGGTCCTCCTACGAGCAGTACTTC
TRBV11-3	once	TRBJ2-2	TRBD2	CASSLTSGMNTGELFF	TGTGCCAGCAGCTTAACTAGCGGGATGAACACCGGGGAGCTGTTTTTT
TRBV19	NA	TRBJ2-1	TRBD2	CASSNSGRAWGIYNEQFF	TGTGCCAGTAGTAATAGCGGGAGGGCTTGGGGAATATACAATGAGCAGTTCTTC
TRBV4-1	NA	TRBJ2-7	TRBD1	CASSQESSGQGVTYEQYF	TGCGCCAGCAGCCAAGAATCCTCGGGGCAGGGGGTGACCTACGAGCAGTACTTC
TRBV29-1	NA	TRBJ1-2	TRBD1	CSVETVDRVDYGYTF	TGCAGCGTTGAAACGGTTGACAGGGTTGACTATGGCTACACCTTC
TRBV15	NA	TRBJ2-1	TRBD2	CATSRESSGSSFSWNEQFF	TGTGCCACCAGCAGAGAATCTAGCGGGAGTTCGTTTTCGTGGAATGAGCAGTTCTTC
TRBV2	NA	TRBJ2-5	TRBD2	CASQGLVETQYF	TGTGCCAGCCAGGGACTAGTAGAGACCCAGTACTTC
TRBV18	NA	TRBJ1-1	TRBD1	CASSPGDREAFF	TGTGCCAGCTCACCGGGGGACAGGGAAGCTTTCTTT
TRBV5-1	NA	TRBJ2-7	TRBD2	CASSLTSGGSYEQYF	TGCGCCAGCAGCTTGACTAGCGGGGGCTCCTACGAGCAGTACTTC
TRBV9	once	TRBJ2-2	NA	CASSVDTRVAEVFLNTGELFF	TGTGCCAGCAGCGTAGACACCCGAGTAGCGGAAGTTTTTTTGAACACCGGGGAGCTGTTTTTT
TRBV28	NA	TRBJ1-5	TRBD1	CASSKTGQGNQPQHF	TGTGCCAGCAGTAAAACGGGACAGGGTAATCAGCCCCAGCATTTT
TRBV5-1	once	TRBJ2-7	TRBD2	CASSLGLAFGEQYF	TGCGCCAGCAGCTTGGGACTAGCGTTTGGCGAGCAGTACTTC
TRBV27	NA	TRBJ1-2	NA	CASSPLGGQGCTF	TGTGCCAGCAGTCCCCTCGGGGGGCAGGGCTGCACCTTC
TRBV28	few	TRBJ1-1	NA	CASSLGREAFF	TGTGCCAGCAGTTTAGGCAGGGAAGCTTTCTTT
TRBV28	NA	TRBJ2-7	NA	CASNSRVDSPPYEQYF	TGTGCCAGCAACTCAAGGGTGGACAGTCCTCCGTACGAGCAGTACTTC
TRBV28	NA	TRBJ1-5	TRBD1	CASSLYRGDQPQHF	TGTGCCAGCAGCCTTTACAGGGGCGATCAGCCCCAGCATTTT
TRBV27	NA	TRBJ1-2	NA	CASRGAGDYGYTF	TGTGCCAGCAGGGGGGCAGGGGACTATGGCTACACCTTC
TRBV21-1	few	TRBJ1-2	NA	CASSSRGFYGYTF	TGTGCCAGCAGCTCCAGGGGTTTTTATGGCTACACCTTC
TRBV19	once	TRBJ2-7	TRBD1	CASRDRDRGDYEQYF	TGTGCCAGTAGAGACCGGGACAGGGGGGACTACGAGCAGTACTTC
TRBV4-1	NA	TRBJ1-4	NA	CASSQERGEKLFF	TGCGCCAGCAGCCAAGAACGGGGAGAAAAACTGTTTTTT
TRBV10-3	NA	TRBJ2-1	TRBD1	CAISPGQGAGSGDYNEQFF	TGTGCCATCAGTCCGGGACAGGGGGCGGGCAGCGGGGATTACAATGAGCAGTTCTTC
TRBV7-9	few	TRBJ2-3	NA	CASSLLTTSTDTQYF	TGTGCCAGCAGCTTACTAACCACCAGCACAGATACGCAGTATTTT
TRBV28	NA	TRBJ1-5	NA	CASSFGGYSNQPQHF	TGTGCCAGCAGTTTCGGCGGGTATAGCAATCAGCCCCAGCATTTT
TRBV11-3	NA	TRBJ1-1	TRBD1	CASSPRDRGTEAFF	TGTGCCAGCAGCCCCCGGGACAGAGGGACTGAAGCTTTCTTT